This T cell receptor beta chain stems from a study of OX40 agonist ivuxolimab in advanced cancers. Overall study: Three patients, one with hepatocellular carcinoma and two with cutaneous melanoma, responded partially.

J was trimmed by 2 bases and V by 6 bases; bases with no gene match: 5. The CDR3 runs to 15 residues. In germline, CDR1 is MDHEN, CDR2 SYDVKM. Sequencing used immunoSEQ multiplex PCR; TCRdb keeps in-frame clones, though not all of them. This table holds about 75,000 clones, about 88% found once. On cycle 4 day 1 and cycle 7 day 1, as well as at baseline, blood was sampled. The sequencing used CD4+ or CD8+ T cells sorted from blood, collected in a trial of the OX40 agonist ivuxolimab. The chain is built from TRBV28 and TRBJ2-1, with 9 bases identical to TRBD2. The sequence was obtained from an adult with an advanced solid tumor such as melanoma, head and neck, liver or kidney cancer. CDR3 DNA sequence: TGTGCCAGCAGCCCCGGACTAGCGACCTACAATGAGCAGTTCTTC. Translation gives CASSPGLATYNEQFF.